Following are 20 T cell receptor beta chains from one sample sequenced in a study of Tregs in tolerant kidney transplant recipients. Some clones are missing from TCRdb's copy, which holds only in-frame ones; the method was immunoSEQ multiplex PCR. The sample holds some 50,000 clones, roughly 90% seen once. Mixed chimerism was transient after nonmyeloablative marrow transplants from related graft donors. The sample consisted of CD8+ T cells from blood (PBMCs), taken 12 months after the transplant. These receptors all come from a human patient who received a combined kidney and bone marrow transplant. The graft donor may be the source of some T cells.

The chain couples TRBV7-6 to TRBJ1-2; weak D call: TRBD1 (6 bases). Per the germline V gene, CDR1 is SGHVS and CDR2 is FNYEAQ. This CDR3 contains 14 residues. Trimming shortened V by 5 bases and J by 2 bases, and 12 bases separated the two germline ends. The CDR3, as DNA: TGTGCCAGCAGCGCGTCAACAGGGAACTATGGCTACACCTTC. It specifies CASSASTGNYGYTF.

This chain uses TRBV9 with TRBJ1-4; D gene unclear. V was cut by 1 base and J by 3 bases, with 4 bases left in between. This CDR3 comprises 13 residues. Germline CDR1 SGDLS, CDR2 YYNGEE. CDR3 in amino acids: CASSVTANEKLFF. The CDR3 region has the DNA TGTGCCAGCAGCGTAACAGCTAATGAAAAACTGTTTTTT.

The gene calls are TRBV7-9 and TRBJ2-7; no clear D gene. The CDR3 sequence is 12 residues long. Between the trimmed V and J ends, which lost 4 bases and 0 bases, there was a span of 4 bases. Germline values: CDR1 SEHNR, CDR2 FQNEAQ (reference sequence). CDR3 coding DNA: TGTGCCAGCAGCTCCCTCTCCTACGAGCAGTACTTC. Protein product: CASSSLSYEQYF. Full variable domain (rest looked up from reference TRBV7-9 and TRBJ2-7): DTGVSQNPRHKITKRGQNVTFRCDPISEHNRLYWYRQTLGQGPEFLTYFQNEAQLEKSRLLSDRFSAERPKGSFSTLEIQRTEQGDSAMYLCASSSLSYEQYFGPGTRLTVT.

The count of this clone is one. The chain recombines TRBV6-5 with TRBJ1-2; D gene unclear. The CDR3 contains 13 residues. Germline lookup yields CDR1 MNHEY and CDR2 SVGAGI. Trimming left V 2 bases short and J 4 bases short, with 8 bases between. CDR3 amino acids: CASSYTGLYGYTF. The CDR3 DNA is TGTGCCAGCAGTTACACCGGTCTCTATGGCTACACCTTC.

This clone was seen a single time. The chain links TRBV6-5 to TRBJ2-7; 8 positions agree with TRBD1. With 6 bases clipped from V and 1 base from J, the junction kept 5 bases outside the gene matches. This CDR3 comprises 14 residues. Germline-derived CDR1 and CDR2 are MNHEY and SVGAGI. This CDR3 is CASSQTGASYEQYF. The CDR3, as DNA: TGTGCCAGCAGCCAGACAGGGGCGTCCTACGAGCAGTACTTC.

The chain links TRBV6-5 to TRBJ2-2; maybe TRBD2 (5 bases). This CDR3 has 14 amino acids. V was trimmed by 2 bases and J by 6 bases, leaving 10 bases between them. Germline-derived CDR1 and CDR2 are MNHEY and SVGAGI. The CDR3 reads CASSYPGRSGELFF. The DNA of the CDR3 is TGTGCCAGCAGTTACCCGGGGAGATCCGGGGAGCTGTTTTTT.

CDR3 nucleotides: TGTGCCAGCAGCCCACTAGCGGGAGAGGTTACAGATACGCAGTATTTT. Protein product: CASSPLAGEVTDTQYF. The V gene is TRBV27, the J gene TRBJ2-3, with 11 positions matching TRBD2. In germline, CDR1 is MNHEY, CDR2 SMNVEV (reference sequence). Germline trimming cut 6 bases from V and 3 bases from J; bases unmatched to any gene: 8. The CDR3 extends over 16 amino acids.

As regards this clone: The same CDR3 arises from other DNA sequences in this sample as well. DNA of the CDR3: TGTGCCAGCATGGGGGACACGGGGAATTCACCCCTCCACTTT. Protein: CASMGDTGNSPLHF. The chain carries TRBV7-9 and TRBJ1-6, with a weak D call TRBD1 (6 bases). CDR3 size: 14 residues. V was clipped by 7 bases and J by 7 bases, with 14 bases between them. Per the germline V gene, CDR1 is SEHNR and CDR2 is FQNEAQ (reference sequence). The full variable domain, rest sourced from reference TRBV7-9 and TRBJ1-6, is DTGVSQNPRHKITKRGQNVTFRCDPISEHNRLYWYRQTLGQGPEFLTYFQNEAQLEKSRLLSDRFSAERPKGSFSTLEIQRTEQGDSAMYLCASMGDTGNSPLHFGNGTRLTVT.

CDR3 nucleotides: TGTGCCAGCAGCGTCGGCGGCTGGAGGGGTGCAGATACGCAGTATTTT. Translation gives CASSVGGWRGADTQYF. This rearrangement joins TRBV9 to TRBJ2-3, with D possibly being TRBD2 (6 bases). Germline CDR1 reads SGDLS; CDR2 reads YYNGEE. This CDR3 region has 16 residues. Trimming removed 2 bases from V and 4 bases from J, with 17 bases in between.

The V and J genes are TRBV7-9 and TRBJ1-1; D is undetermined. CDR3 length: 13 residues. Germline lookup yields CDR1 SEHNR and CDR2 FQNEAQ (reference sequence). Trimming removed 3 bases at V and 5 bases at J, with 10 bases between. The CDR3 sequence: CASSLRLETEAFF. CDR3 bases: TGTGCCAGCAGCTTGAGACTCGAAACTGAAGCTTTCTTT.

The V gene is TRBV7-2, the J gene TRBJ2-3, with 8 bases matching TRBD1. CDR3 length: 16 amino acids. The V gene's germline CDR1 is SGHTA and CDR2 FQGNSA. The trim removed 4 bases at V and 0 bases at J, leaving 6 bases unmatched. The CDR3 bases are TGTGCCAGCAGCTACCGGGACAGGCATAGCACAGATACGCAGTATTTT. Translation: CASSYRDRHSTDTQYF.

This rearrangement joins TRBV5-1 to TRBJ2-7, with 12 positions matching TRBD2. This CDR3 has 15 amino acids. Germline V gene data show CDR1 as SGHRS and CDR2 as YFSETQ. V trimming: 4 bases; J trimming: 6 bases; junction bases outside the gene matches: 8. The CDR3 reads CASSVPGLAGSEQYF. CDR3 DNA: TGCGCCAGCAGCGTACCGGGACTAGCGGGTTCCGAGCAGTACTTC.

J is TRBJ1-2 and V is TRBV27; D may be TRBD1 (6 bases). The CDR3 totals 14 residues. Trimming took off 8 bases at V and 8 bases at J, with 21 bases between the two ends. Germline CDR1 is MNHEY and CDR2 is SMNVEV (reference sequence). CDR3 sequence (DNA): TGTGCCAGCGGACGGGTGGGGGCGGAGAGCGGCTACACCTTC. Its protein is CASGRVGAESGYTF.

In DNA form, the CDR3 reads TGTGCCAGCAGCTATTTGGGTGCGGGATACGTCTACAATGAGCAGTTCTTC. Amino acids: CASSYLGAGYVYNEQFF. The rearrangement links TRBV11-2 to TRBJ2-1, with D possibly matching TRBD2 (6 bases). There are 17 residues in the CDR3. Germline assignment: CDR1 SGHAT and CDR2 FQNNGV. V was pared by 4 bases and J by 3 bases, with 19 bases between.

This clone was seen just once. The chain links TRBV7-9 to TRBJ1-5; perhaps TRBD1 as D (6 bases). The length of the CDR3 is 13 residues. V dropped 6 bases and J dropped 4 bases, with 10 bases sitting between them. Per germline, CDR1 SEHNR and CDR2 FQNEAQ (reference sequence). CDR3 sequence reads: CASSDRQNQPQHF. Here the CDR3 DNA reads TGTGCCAGCAGTGACAGGCAGAATCAGCCCCAGCATTTT.

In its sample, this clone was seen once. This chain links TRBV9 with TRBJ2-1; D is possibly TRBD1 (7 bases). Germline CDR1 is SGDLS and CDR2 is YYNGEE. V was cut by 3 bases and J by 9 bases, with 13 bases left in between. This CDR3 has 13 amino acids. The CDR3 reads CASSAGRGVEQFF. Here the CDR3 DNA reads TGTGCCAGCAGCGCCGGCAGGGGGGTTGAGCAGTTCTTC.

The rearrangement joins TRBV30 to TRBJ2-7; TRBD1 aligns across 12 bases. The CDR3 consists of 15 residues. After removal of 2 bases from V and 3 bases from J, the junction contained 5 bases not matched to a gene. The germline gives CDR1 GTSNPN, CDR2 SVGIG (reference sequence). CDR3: CAWSRGQGAFYEQYF. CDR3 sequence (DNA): TGTGCCTGGAGTCGGGGACAGGGGGCGTTCTACGAGCAGTACTTC. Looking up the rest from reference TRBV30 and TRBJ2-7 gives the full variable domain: SQTIHQWPATLVQPVGSPLSLECTVEGTSNPNLYWYRQAAGRGLQLLFYSVGIGQISSEVPQNLSASRPQDRQFILSSKKLLLSDSGFYLCAWSRGQGAFYEQYFGPGTRLTVT.

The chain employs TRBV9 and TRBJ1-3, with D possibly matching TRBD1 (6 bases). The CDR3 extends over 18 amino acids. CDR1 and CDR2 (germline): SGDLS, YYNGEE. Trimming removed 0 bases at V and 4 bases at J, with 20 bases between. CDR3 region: CASSVAGGIDVAGNTIYF. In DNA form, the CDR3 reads TGTGCCAGCAGCGTAGCTGGGGGCATCGACGTTGCCGGAAACACCATATATTTT.

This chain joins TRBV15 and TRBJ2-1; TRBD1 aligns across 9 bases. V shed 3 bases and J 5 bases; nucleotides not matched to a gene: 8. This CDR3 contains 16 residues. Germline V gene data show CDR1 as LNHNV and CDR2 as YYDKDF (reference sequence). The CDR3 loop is CATSSPDRGVHNEQFF. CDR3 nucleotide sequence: TGTGCCACCAGCAGCCCAGACAGGGGGGTCCACAATGAGCAGTTCTTC.

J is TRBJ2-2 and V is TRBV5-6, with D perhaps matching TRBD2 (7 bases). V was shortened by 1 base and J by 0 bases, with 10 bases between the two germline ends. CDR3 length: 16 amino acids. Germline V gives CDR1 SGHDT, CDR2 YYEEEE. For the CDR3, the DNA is TGTGCCAGCAGCTTGTGGGGGGGCCCGAACACCGGGGAGCTGTTTTTT. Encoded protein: CASSLWGGPNTGELFF.